The clone carrying this T cell receptor (beta chain) was observed at least ten times. This entry comes from a study of patients and donors after allogeneic stem cell transplantation. TCRdb re-analysed the RT-PCR reads in MiXCR, keeping a single row per CDR3 protein. The table records fewer than 500,000 distinct CDR3 sequences, 16% of them present only once. The CDR3 has 14 residues. V dropped 3 bases and J dropped 3 bases, with 12 bases sitting between them. The chain joins TRBV12-3 or TRBV12-4 to TRBJ2-7; perhaps TRBD2 as D (5 bases). This clonotype was obtained from a human donor who was either an allogeneic HSCT recipient or a stem cell or donor lymphocyte infusion donor (not recorded which). It is not recorded whose cells these are; they may come from a transplant donor. The material sequenced was blood, either unsorted or a sorted T cell fraction (not recorded which). This CDR3 reads CASSFDVGGYEQYF. CDR3 nucleotides: TGTGCCAGCAGTTTCGACGTCGGAGGCTACGAGCAGTACTTC.